Included here is one T cell receptor (beta chain) sequence, with context. Antigen unknown. Germline lookup yields CDR1 KGHSH and CDR2 LQKENI. The J segment lost 1 base and the V segment lost 8 bases, leaving 3 bases of the junction unmatched. The CDR3 contains 13 residues. At the time of sampling, donors were nominally healthy, though unrecorded immune exposures were likely. The primer mix had 60 Vbeta and 13 Jbeta primers. This table comes from immunoSEQ multiplex PCR, and its TCRdb copy is limited to in-frame clones, with some not included. The data show roughly 38,000 clones, approximately 79% seen once. The data are from a study of cytomegalovirus exposure and HLA in healthy donors. Study-level findings and limits: When presence/absence was analysed, sequencing depth was taken to be roughly uniform across donors.

The sequence was obtained from a woman younger than 45 in good health and CMV-seropositive. The sequencing input was PBMCs. J is TRBJ2-3 and V is TRBV18, with 7 bases lining up with TRBD2. The CDR3 spells CASVAGGTDTQYF. CDR3 coding DNA: TGTGCCAGCGTGGCGGGGGGCACAGATACGCAGTATTTT.